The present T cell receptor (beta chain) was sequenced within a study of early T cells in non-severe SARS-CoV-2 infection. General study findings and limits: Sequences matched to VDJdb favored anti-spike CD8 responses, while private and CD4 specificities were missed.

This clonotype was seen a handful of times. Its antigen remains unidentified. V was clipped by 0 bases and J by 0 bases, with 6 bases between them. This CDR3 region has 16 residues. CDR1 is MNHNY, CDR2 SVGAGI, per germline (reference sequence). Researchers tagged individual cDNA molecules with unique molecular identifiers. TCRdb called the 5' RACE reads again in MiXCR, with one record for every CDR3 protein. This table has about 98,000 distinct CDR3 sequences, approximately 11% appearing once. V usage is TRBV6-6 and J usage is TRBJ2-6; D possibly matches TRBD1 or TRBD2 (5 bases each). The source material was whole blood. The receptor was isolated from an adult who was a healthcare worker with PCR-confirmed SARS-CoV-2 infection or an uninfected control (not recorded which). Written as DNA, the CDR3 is TGTGCCAGCAGTTACTCTGGGACCTCTGGGGCCAACGTCCTGACTTTC. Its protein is CASSYSGTSGANVLTF.